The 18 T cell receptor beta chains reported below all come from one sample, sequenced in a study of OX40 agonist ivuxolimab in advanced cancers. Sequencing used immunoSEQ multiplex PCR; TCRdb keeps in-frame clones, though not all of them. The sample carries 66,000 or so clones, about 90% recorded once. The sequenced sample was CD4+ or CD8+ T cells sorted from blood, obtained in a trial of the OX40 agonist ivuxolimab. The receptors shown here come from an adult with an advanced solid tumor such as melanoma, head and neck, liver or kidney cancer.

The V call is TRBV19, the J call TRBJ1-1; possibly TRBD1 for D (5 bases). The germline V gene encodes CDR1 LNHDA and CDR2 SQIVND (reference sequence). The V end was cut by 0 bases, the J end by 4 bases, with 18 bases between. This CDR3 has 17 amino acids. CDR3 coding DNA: TGTGCCAGTAGTATAGATCACGGACGGGGGTCGAGCACTGAAGCTTTCTTT. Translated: CASSIDHGRGSSTEAFF.

CDR3 DNA sequence: TGTGCCAGCAGCTTAGATGGGACAGGGAACGGGGAGCTGTTTTTT. It is translated as CASSLDGTGNGELFF. The V call is TRBV7-2, the J call TRBJ2-2; 9 bases line up with TRBD1. The CDR3 has 15 amino acids. The germline V gene has CDR1 SGHTA and CDR2 FQGNSA. With V trimmed by 1 base and J by 7 bases, 4 bases remained unmatched.

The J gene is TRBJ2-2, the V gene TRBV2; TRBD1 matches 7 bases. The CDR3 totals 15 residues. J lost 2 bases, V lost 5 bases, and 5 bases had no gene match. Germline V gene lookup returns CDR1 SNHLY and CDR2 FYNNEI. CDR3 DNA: TGTGCCAGCAGTTTTCGACAGGGTAACACCGGGGAGCTGTTTTTT. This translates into CASSFRQGNTGELFF.

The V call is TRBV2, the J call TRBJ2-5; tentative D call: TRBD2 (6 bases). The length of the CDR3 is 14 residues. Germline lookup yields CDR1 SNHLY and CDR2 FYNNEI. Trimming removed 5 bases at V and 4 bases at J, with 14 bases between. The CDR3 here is CASSIIQGGETQYF. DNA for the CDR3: TGTGCCAGCAGTATCATCCAGGGAGGAGAGACCCAGTACTTC.

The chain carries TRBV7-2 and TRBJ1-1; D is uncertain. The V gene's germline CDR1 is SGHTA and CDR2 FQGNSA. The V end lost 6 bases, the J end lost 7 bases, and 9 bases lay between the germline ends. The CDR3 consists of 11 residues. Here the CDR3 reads CASSALGEAFF. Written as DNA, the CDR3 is TGTGCCAGCAGTGCCTTGGGTGAAGCTTTCTTT.

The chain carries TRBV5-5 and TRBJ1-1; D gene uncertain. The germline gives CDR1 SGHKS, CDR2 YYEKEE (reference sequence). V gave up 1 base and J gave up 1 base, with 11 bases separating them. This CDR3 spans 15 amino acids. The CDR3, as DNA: TGTGCCAGCAGCTTGACGTTTACCAGGAACACTGAAGCTTTCTTT. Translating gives CASSLTFTRNTEAFF. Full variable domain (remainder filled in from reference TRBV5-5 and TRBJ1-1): DAGVTQSPTHLIKTRGQQVTLRCSPISGHKSVSWYQQVLGQGPQFIFQYYEKEERGRGNFPDRFSARQFPNYSSELNVNALLLGDSALYLCASSLTFTRNTEAFFGQGTRLTVV.

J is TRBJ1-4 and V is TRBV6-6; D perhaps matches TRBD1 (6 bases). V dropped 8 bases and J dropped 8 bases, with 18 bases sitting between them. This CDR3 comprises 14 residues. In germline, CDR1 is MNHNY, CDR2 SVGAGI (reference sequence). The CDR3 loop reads CASGYSSTGEKLFF. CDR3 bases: TGTGCCAGCGGATATTCGAGTACAGGGGAAAAACTGTTTTTT.

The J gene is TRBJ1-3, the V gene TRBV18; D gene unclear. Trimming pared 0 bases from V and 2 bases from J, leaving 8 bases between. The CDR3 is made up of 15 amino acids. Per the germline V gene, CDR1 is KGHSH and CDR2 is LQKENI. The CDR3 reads CASSPPGTTGNTIYF. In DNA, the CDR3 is TGTGCCAGCTCACCACCGGGAACCACTGGAAACACCATATATTTT.

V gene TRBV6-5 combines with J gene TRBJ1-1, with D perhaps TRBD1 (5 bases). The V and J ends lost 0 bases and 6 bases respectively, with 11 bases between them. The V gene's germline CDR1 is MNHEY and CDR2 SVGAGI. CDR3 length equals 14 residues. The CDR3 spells CASSYSGQGPEAFF. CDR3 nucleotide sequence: TGTGCCAGCAGTTACTCTGGTCAGGGCCCTGAAGCTTTCTTT.

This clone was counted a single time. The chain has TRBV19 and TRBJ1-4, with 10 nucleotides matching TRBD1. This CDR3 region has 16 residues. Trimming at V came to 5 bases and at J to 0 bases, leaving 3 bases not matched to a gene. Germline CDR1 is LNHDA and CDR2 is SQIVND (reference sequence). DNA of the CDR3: TGTGCCAGTAGTGACAGGGGGCCAGCAACTAATGAAAAACTGTTTTTT. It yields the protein CASSDRGPATNEKLFF.

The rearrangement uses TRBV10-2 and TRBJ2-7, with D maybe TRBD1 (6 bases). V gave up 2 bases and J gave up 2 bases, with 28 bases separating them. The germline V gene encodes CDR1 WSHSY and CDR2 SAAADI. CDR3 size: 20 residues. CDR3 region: CASSEPRGQDSNLNPYEQYF. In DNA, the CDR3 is TGCGCCAGCAGTGAGCCTCGAGGGCAGGACAGCAACCTTAATCCCTACGAGCAGTACTTC.

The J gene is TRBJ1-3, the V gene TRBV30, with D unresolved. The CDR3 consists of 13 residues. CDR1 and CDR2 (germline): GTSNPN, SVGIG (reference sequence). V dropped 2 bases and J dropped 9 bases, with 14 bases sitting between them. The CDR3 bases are TGTGCCTGGAGTCCGGAGCCGGTCGGCACCATATATTTT. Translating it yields CAWSPEPVGTIYF. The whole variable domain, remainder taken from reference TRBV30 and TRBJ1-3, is SQTIHQWPATLVQPVGSPLSLECTVEGTSNPNLYWYRQAAGRGLQLLFYSVGIGQISSEVPQNLSASRPQDRQFILSSKKLLLSDSGFYLCAWSPEPVGTIYFGEGSWLTVV.

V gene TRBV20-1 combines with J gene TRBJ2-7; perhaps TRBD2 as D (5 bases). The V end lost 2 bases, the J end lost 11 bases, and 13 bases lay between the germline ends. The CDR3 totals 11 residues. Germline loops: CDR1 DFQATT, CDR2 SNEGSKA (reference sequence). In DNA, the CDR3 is TGCAGTGCTAGATATCTTACGGAGGAGTACTTC. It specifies CSARYLTEEYF.

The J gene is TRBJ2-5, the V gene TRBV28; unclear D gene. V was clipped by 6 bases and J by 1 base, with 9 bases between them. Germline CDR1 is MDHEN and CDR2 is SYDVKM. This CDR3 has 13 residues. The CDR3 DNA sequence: TGTGCCAGCAGCCGAGACGCCCAAGAGACCCAGTACTTC. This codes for CASSRDAQETQYF.

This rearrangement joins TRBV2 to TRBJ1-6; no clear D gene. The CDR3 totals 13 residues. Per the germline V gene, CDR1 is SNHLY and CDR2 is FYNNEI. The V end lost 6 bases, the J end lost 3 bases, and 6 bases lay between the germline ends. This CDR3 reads CASRQSYNSPLHF. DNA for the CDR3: TGTGCCAGCAGGCAGAGCTATAATTCACCCCTCCACTTT.

CDR3: CASSPEYGRVKADTQYF. CDR3 DNA sequence: TGTGCCAGTAGTCCCGAATATGGAAGAGTCAAGGCAGATACGCAGTATTTT. The chain links TRBV19 to TRBJ2-3; D gene ambiguous. Trimming shortened V by 5 bases and J by 4 bases, and 22 bases separated the two germline ends. The CDR3 has 17 residues. Germline V gives CDR1 LNHDA, CDR2 SQIVND (reference sequence).

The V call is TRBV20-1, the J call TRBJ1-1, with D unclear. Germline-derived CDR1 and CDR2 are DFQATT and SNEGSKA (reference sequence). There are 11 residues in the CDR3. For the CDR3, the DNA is TGCAGCGCACCGTCGGGGAGAGAAGCTTTCTTT. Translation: CSAPSGREAFF.

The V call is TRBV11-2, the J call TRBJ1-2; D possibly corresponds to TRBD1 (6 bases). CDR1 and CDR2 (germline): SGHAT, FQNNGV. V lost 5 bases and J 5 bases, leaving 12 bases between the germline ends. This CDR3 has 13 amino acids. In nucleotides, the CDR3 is TGTGCCAGCAGCCAAACAGGGCTATATGGCTACACCTTC. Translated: CASSQTGLYGYTF.